These T cell receptor beta chains were read from a single sample in a study of blood T cell repertoires in COVID-19. The repertoire was sequenced with immunoSEQ multiplex PCR; TCRdb's copy has only in-frame clones and lacks some. The data hold about 230,000 clones, with roughly 84% observed a single time. Material for sequencing was peripheral blood. These receptors originate from a man in his forties or fifties with acute or convalescent COVID-19. The conserved cysteine and the conserved F or W are not part of the CDR3 here.

TRBJ1-4 | 12 | TRBV14 | ASSLRTGNEKLF
TRBJ1-3 | 13 | TRBV30 | AWSGTGGYGNTIY
TRBJ1-1 | 16 | TRBV4-1 | ASSQGPGGTWGNTEAF
TRBJ1-2 | 13 | TRBV11-2 | ASSLWRTGVYGYT
TRBJ1-1 | 11 | TRBV18 | ASSQMRDTEAF
TRBJ1-1 | 13 | TRBV5-1 | ASSSRGAGRDEAF
TRBJ1-6 | 15 | TRBV7-9 | ASSAHSGTGVNSPLH
TRBJ2-7 | 7 | TRBV21-1 | ASGGEQY
TRBJ2-3 | 13 | TRBV5-4 | ASSAVAGATDTQY
TRBJ2-7 | 15 | TRBV9 | ASSFGASGGLSYEQY
TRBJ1-2 | 13 | TRBV29-1 | SVRPNRIANYGYT
TRBJ1-2 | 11 | TRBV5-5 | ASSLGHSYGYT
TRBJ2-1 | 14 | TRBV19 | ATQRWGLADPNEQF
TRBJ2-1 | 15 | TRBV4-3 | ASSQTSGSQSYNEQF
TRBJ2-1 | 12 | TRBV4-2 | ASSLRLAGNEQF
TRBJ2-3 | 14 | TRBV6-1 | ASSEIGLASTDTQY
TRBJ2-5 | 9 | TRBV6-5 | ASSFGGDQY
TRBJ1-2 | 11 | TRBV12-3/TRBV12-4 | ASSKQGQYGYT
TRBJ1-2 | 12 | TRBV5-4 | ASSLDLDRAECT
TRBJ1-6 | 13 | TRBV28 | ASSLRTGAFSPLH
TRBJ2-1 | 13 | TRBV15 | ATSSDRGIYNEQF
TRBJ2-7 | 11 | TRBV6-6 | ASSYSIGGEQY
TRBJ2-7 | 13 | TRBV5-1 | ASSEPQGLAYEQY
TRBJ2-7 | 13 | TRBV18 | ASSRGQDRSYEQY
TRBJ1-1 | 10 | TRBV6-2/TRBV6-3 | ASSHGTGRAF
TRBJ2-3 | 13 | TRBV5-1 | ASSLQGRDTDTQY
TRBJ2-3 | 13 | TRBV15 | ATSNLAGDTDTQY
TRBJ2-7 | 15 | TRBV4-1 | ASSQDPPEYGFYEQY
TRBJ1-2 | 11 | TRBV29-1 | SVKVVTGYGYT
TRBJ2-5 | 13 | TRBV5-4 | ASSSPGGGRETQY
TRBJ2-2 | 12 | TRBV3-1/TRBV3-2 | ASSLQGFTGELF
TRBJ2-1 | 14 | TRBV7-2 | ASSIPYSGGNNEQF
TRBJ2-1 | 15 | TRBV12-5 | ASGLVRLAGQYNEQF
TRBJ2-3 | 11 | TRBV6-4 | ASSLSRGDTQY
TRBJ2-2 | 11 | TRBV12-3/TRBV12-4 | ASSFGRGRKLF
TRBJ2-7 | 12 | TRBV10-3 | ATGRGEESYEQY
TRBJ1-1 | 13 | TRBV3-1/TRBV3-2 | ASSQESTGNTEAF
TRBJ2-3 | 13 | TRBV18 | ASSPTRTAADTQY
TRBJ1-2 | 14 | TRBV11-3 | ASSLDSAGDNYGYT
TRBJ2-1 | 10 | TRBV6-1 | ASSELYNEQF
TRBJ1-1 | 13 | TRBV19 | ASSLHQGRNTEAF
TRBJ2-6 | 16 | TRBV21-1 | ASSPPRDGSSGANVLT
TRBJ1-1 | 11 | TRBV7-6 | ASSRDRNTEAF
TRBJ2-3 | 14 | TRBV19 | ASSIGETGATDTQY
TRBJ1-6 | 13 | TRBV7-2 | ASSFSATNNSPLH
TRBJ1-3 | 13 | TRBV7-6 | ASSLATGASNTIY
TRBJ2-7 | 13 | TRBV19 | ASSLTGTDSYEQY
TRBJ2-5 | 9 | TRBV29-1 | SALLRETQY
TRBJ2-1 | 12 | TRBV19 | ASSGLAGVNEQF
TRBJ1-3 | 13 | TRBV6-6 | ASNQGINSGNTIY
TRBJ2-7 | 12 | TRBV19 | ASRDTSGSDEQY
TRBJ2-7 | 13 | TRBV6-5 | ASRLTRDITYEQY
TRBJ1-2 | 15 | TRBV7-8 | ASSKYRGGQGSYGYT